This entry features one T cell receptor (beta chain) sequence. This entry belongs to a study of cytomegalovirus exposure and HLA in healthy donors. The donors were members of the validation cohort, which comprised about 120 subjects and was separate from the first cohort of roughly 700 subjects. Looked up from germline, CDR1 is MNHNS and CDR2 is SASEGT. The CDR3 length is 16 residues. The V segment lost 4 bases and the J segment 10 bases; nucleotides outside the gene matches: 15. Assay: immunoSEQ multiplex PCR; the TCRdb copy retains only in-frame clones and omits some. The sample yields about 340,000 clones, 80% to 90% seen once.

The clonotype originates from a woman younger than 30 in good health and CMV-seronegative. This chain uses TRBV6-1 with TRBJ2-1, with 8 bases that match TRBD2. Sequenced input: PBMCs. The CDR3 nucleotides read TGTGCCAGCAGTGCACGCCCCGGGACTAGTAGAAGCGAGCAGTTCTTC. Translating it yields CASSARPGTSRSEQFF.